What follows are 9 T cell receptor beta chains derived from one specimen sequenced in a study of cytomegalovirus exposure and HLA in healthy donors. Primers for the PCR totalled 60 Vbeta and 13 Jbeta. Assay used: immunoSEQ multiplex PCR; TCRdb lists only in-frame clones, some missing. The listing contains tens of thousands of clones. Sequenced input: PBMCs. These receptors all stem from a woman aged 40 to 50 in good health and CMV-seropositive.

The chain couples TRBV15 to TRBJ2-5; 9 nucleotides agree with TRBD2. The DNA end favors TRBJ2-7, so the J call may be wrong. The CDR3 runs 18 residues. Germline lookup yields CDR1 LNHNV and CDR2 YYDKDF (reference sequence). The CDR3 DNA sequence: TGTGCCACCAGCAGAGAACAGCGGGAGGCACCTTCTTCCTACGAGCAGTACTTC. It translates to CATSREQREAPSSYEQYF.

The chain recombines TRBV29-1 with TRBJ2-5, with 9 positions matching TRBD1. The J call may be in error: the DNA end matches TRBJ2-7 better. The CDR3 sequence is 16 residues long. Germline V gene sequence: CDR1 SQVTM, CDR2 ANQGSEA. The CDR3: CSVAVPKDRGKYEQYF. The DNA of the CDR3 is TGCAGCGTTGCAGTCCCCAAGGACAGGGGAAAGTACGAGCAGTACTTC.

The CDR3 loop reads CASSSNPPRGTDTQYF. CDR3 nucleotides: TGTGCCAGCAGTTCAAACCCTCCCCGGGGGACAGATACGCAGTATTTT. The genes are TRBV28 and TRBJ2-3, with D possibly TRBD2 on 6 matching bases. Germline V lookup: CDR1 MDHEN, CDR2 SYDVKM. The CDR3 totals 16 residues. Between the trimmed V and J ends, which lost 4 bases and 3 bases, there was a span of 17 bases. The variable domain in full, completed from reference TRBV28 and TRBJ2-3, reads DVKVTQSSRYLVKRTGEKVFLECVQDMDHENMFWYRQDPGLGLRLIYFSYDVKMKEKGDIPEGYSVSREKKERFSLILESASTNQTSMYLCASSSNPPRGTDTQYFGPGTRLTVL.

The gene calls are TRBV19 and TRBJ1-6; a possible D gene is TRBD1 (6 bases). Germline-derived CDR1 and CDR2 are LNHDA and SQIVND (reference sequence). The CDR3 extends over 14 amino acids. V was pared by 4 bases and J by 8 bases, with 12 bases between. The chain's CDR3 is CASSTTRTDSPLHF. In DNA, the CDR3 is TGTGCCAGTAGTACCACGAGGACAGATTCACCCCTCCACTTT.

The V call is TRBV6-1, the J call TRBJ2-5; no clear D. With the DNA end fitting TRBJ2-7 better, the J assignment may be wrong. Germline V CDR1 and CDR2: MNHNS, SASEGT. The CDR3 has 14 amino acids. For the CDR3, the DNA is TGTGCCAGCAGTGAAGCTGGCGCGGACTACGAGCAGTACTTC. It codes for CASSEAGADYEQYF.

CDR3 nucleotides: TGTGCCAGCAGCTCCCAGGGGACTAGCGGGGGGGCTACAGATACGCAGTATTTT. Translated: CASSSQGTSGGATDTQYF. The V gene is TRBV9, the J gene TRBJ2-3; 16 positions agree with TRBD2. The CDR3 length is 18 residues. With V trimmed by 4 bases and J by 3 bases, 8 bases remained unmatched. Looked up from germline, CDR1 is SGDLS and CDR2 is YYNGEE.

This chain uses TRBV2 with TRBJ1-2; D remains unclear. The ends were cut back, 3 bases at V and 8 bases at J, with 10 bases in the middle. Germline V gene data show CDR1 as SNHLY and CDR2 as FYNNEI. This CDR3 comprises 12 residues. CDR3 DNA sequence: TGTGCCAGCAGTGAGCGGCCGGGGGGCTACACCTTC. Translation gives CASSERPGGYTF.

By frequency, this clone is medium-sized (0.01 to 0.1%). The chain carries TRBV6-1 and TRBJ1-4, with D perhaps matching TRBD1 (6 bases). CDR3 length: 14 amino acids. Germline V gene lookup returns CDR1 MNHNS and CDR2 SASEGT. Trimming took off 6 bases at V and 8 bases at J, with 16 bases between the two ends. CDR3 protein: CASRRTAGGEKLFF. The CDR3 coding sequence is TGTGCCAGCAGAAGGACAGCCGGGGGGGAAAAACTGTTTTTT.

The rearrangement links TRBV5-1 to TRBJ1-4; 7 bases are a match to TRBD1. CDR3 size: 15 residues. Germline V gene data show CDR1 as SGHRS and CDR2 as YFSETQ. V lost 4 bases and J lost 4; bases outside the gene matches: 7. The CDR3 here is CASSDLRDSNEKLFF. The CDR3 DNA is TGCGCCAGCAGCGACCTCCGGGACAGTAATGAAAAACTGTTTTTT.